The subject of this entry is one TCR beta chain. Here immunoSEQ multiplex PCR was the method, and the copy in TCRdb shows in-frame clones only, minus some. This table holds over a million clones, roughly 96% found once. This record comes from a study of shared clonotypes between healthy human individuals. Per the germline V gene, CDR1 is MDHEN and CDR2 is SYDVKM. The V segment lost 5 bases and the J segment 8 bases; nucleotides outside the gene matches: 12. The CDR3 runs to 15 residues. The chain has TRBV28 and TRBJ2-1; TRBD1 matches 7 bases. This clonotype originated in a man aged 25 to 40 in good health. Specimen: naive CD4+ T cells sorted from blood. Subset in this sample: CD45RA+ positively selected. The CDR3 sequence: CASSQPGGVSDEQFF. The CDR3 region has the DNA TGTGCCAGCAGTCAACCAGGGGGAGTCTCCGATGAGCAGTTCTTC.